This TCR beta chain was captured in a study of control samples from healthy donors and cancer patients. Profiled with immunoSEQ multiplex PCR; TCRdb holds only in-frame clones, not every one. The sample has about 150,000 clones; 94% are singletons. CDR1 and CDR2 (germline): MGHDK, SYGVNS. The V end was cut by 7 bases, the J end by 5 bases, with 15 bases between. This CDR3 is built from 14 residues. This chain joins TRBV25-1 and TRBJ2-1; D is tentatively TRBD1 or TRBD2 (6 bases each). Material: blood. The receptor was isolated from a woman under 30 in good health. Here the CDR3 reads CASKGGLLDNEQFF. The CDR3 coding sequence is TGTGCCAGCAAGGGGGGTCTCCTTGACAATGAGCAGTTCTTC.